This T cell receptor beta chain emerged from a study of blood T cell repertoires in COVID-19. The method was immunoSEQ multiplex PCR; TCRdb's version includes in-frame clones alone and lacks a portion of them. Counted here are some 25,000 clones, around 81% occurring once; the ten biggest clones make up over 6.5%. The V and J ends lost 1 base and 0 bases respectively, with 10 bases between them. The CDR3 sequence is 15 residues long. Looked up from germline, CDR1 is SQVTM and CDR2 is ANQGSEA. The chain is built from TRBV29-1 and TRBJ2-1; the D is unclear. Sequenced: peripheral blood. The clonotype originates from a man between 65 and 80 years old with acute or convalescent COVID-19. The CDR3 loop reads CSVEGGRSSYNEQFF. The CDR3 DNA is TGCAGCGTTGAAGGTGGCAGAAGCTCCTACAATGAGCAGTTCTTC.